A single sample is the source of the 16 T cell receptor beta chains below, sequenced in a study of blood T cell repertoires in COVID-19. The data were produced by immunoSEQ multiplex PCR, yet TCRdb's version contains in-frame clones alone and is incomplete. The data contain approximately 270,000 clones, roughly 91% of them singletons. The sample consisted of PBMCs or T cells enriched from blood (not recorded which). These receptors were obtained from a woman aged 60-75 years who had recovered from COVID-19.

The chain joins TRBV11-2 to TRBJ2-1, with 8 bases that match TRBD2. After removal of 0 bases from V and 2 bases from J, the junction contained 0 bases not matched to a gene. The CDR3 is made up of 15 amino acids. Germline CDR1 and CDR2: SGHAT and FQNNGV. The chain's CDR3 is CASSLDSGAYNEQFF. DNA for the CDR3: TGTGCCAGCAGCTTAGATAGCGGGGCCTACAATGAGCAGTTCTTC.

V is TRBV5-1 and J is TRBJ2-3; 8 bases are a match to TRBD1. Per germline, CDR1 SGHRS and CDR2 YFSETQ. Unmatched junction bases numbered 5, after V lost 5 bases and J lost 0 bases. This CDR3 has 15 amino acids. This CDR3 is CASRGQVLSTDTQYF. In DNA, the CDR3 is TGCGCCAGCAGGGGACAGGTATTAAGCACAGATACGCAGTATTTT.

The gene calls are TRBV5-1 and TRBJ2-2; TRBD1 matches 8 bases. CDR3 size: 15 residues. Germline CDR1 reads SGHRS; CDR2 reads YFSETQ. V lost 4 bases, J lost 4 bases, and 6 bases stayed unmatched. CDR3 nucleotide sequence: TGCGCCAGCAGCCCATACAGGGGGTCCACCGGGGAGCTGTTTTTT. Protein product: CASSPYRGSTGELFF. The variable domain in full, with the rest retrieved from reference TRBV5-1 and TRBJ2-2, is KAGVTQTPRYLIKTRGQQVTLSCSPISGHRSVSWYQQTPGQGLQFLFEYFSETQRNKGNFPGRFSGRQFSNSRSEMNVSTLELGDSALYLCASSPYRGSTGELFFGEGSRLTVL.

The V and J genes are TRBV5-4 and TRBJ2-1; 7 bases fit TRBD2. With 3 bases clipped from V and 9 bases from J, the junction kept 21 bases outside the gene matches. CDR1 is SGHNT and CDR2 is YYREEE in the germline V gene (reference sequence). The CDR3 is 18 residues long. The DNA for the CDR3 is TGTGCCAGCAGCTCCGGAGGGCATGGGACTAAGGGACGAAGTGAGCAGTTCTTC. Its translation: CASSSGGHGTKGRSEQFF.

This clone appeared once. The gene calls are TRBV2 and TRBJ1-1; D gene ambiguous. The germline CDR1 and CDR2 sequences are SNHLY and FYNNEI. The CDR3 extends over 13 amino acids. With 0 bases removed from V and 3 bases from J, the gap between germline ends came to 5 bases. The CDR3 region has the DNA TGTGCCAGCAGTGAAGCGTGGCACACTGAAGCTTTCTTT. Residues: CASSEAWHTEAFF.

The chain is built from TRBV25-1 and TRBJ1-5, with D unclear. The ends were cut back, 1 base at V and 5 bases at J, with 12 bases in the middle. The length of the CDR3 is 15 residues. Germline V CDR1 and CDR2: MGHDK, SYGVNS. In DNA, the CDR3 is TGTGCCAGCAGTGAATTGGGAGAGGGCGATCAGCCCCAGCATTTT. It specifies CASSELGEGDQPQHF.

The V gene is TRBV5-1, the J gene TRBJ1-1, with D possibly TRBD1 on 5 matching bases. Germline assignment: CDR1 SGHRS and CDR2 YFSETQ. The CDR3 sequence is 16 residues long. With 5 bases removed from V and 8 bases from J, the gap between germline ends came to 25 bases. The CDR3 bases are TGCGCCAGCAGGAGCAGTAAGGGGCAGGGTCATTTGGAAGCTTTCTTT. This encodes CASRSSKGQGHLEAFF.

CDR3 DNA: TGTGCCAGCAGCTTATTCGACATGGATAGCAATCAGCCCCAGCATTTT. Residues: CASSLFDMDSNQPQHF. The chain couples TRBV6-6 to TRBJ1-5; no clear D gene. V dropped 6 bases and J dropped 0 bases, with 15 bases sitting between them. The CDR3 loop spans 16 amino acids. The germline CDR1 and CDR2 sequences are MNHNY and SVGAGI (reference sequence).

The chain carries TRBV19 and TRBJ2-5; no clear D. From germline, CDR1 is LNHDA and CDR2 SQIVND (reference sequence). The CDR3 has 14 amino acids. V shed 5 bases and J shed 0 bases, with 10 bases lying between them. CDR3 protein: CASSVARNQETQYF. Written as DNA, the CDR3 is TGTGCCAGTAGTGTCGCCAGAAACCAAGAGACCCAGTACTTC.

The genes are TRBV2 and TRBJ1-2; 9 bases are a match to TRBD1. Germline lookup yields CDR1 SNHLY and CDR2 FYNNEI. V trimming: 5 bases; J trimming: 8 bases; junction bases outside the gene matches: 12. The CDR3 is 15 amino acids. CDR3 loop: CASSPIRDRERGYTF. CDR3 DNA: TGTGCCAGCAGTCCCATCCGGGACAGGGAACGCGGCTACACCTTC. Together with reference TRBV2 and TRBJ1-2, the CDR3 gives the full variable domain: EPEVTQTPSHQVTQMGQEVILRCVPISNHLYFYWYRQILGQKVEFLVSFYNNEISEKSEIFDDQFSVERPDGSNFTLKIRSTKLEDSAMYFCASSPIRDRERGYTFGSGTRLTVV.

The chain carries TRBV19 and TRBJ1-2; D is possibly TRBD1 (6 bases). The length of the CDR3 is 16 residues. The ends were cut back, 3 bases at V and 0 bases at J, with 14 bases in the middle. Germline CDR1 and CDR2: LNHDA and SQIVND (reference sequence). CDR3 in amino acids: CASSILRTAANYGYTF. CDR3 sequence (DNA): TGTGCCAGTAGTATCCTCAGGACAGCAGCTAACTATGGCTACACCTTC.

This sequence joins TRBV15 and TRBJ1-3; 7 nucleotides line up with TRBD1. V trimming: 5 bases; J trimming: 1 base; junction bases outside the gene matches: 8. From germline, CDR1 is LNHNV and CDR2 YYDKDF (reference sequence). This CDR3 comprises 16 residues. CDR3 coding DNA: TGTGCCACCAGCGCTACCCAGGGGGGTTCTGGAAACACCATATATTTT. This encodes CATSATQGGSGNTIYF.

The rearrangement uses TRBV5-8 and TRBJ2-5; 7 nucleotides align to TRBD2. The CDR3 sequence is 13 residues long. The V gene end was trimmed by 6 bases and the J gene end by 2 bases; junction bases not matched to a gene: 4. Germline V gene sequence: CDR1 SGHTS, CDR2 YDEGEE. The CDR3 DNA follows: TGTGCCAGCAAAAAGCGGGATCAAGAGACCCAGTACTTC. Protein: CASKKRDQETQYF. Full variable domain (rest looked up from reference TRBV5-8 and TRBJ2-5): EAGVTQSPTHLIKTRGQQATLRCSPISGHTSVYWYQQALGLGLQFLLWYDEGEERNRGNFPPRFSGRQFPNYSSELNVNALELEDSALYLCASKKRDQETQYFGPGTRLLVL.

The J gene is TRBJ2-7, the V gene TRBV27, with D possibly TRBD1 on 5 matching bases. Germline CDR1 is MNHEY and CDR2 is SMNVEV (reference sequence). This CDR3 has 15 residues. The ends were cut back, 5 bases at V and 2 bases at J, with 16 bases in the middle. For the CDR3, the DNA is TGTGCCAGCAGTCCCTTCGACAGATCGGCCTACGAGCAGTACTTC. Protein: CASSPFDRSAYEQYF.

This chain connects TRBV24-1 to TRBJ2-5, with D perhaps matching TRBD1 (6 bases). Per germline, CDR1 KGHDR and CDR2 SFDVKD. Trimming left V 5 bases short and J 3 bases short, with 15 bases between. The CDR3 contains 15 residues. The CDR3 loop is CATSVRGSLKETQYF. The CDR3 DNA reads as TGTGCCACCAGTGTCAGGGGATCCCTGAAAGAGACCCAGTACTTC.

This rearrangement joins TRBV29-1 to TRBJ1-4; possible D gene TRBD1, 6 bases. Germline V gene lookup returns CDR1 SQVTM and CDR2 ANQGSEA. This CDR3 is 14 amino acids long. V was trimmed by 4 bases and J by 6 bases, leaving 15 bases between them. CDR3 sequence: CSVGSGTSYEKLFF. CDR3 nucleotides: TGCAGCGTTGGATCCGGGACAAGTTATGAAAAACTGTTTTTT.